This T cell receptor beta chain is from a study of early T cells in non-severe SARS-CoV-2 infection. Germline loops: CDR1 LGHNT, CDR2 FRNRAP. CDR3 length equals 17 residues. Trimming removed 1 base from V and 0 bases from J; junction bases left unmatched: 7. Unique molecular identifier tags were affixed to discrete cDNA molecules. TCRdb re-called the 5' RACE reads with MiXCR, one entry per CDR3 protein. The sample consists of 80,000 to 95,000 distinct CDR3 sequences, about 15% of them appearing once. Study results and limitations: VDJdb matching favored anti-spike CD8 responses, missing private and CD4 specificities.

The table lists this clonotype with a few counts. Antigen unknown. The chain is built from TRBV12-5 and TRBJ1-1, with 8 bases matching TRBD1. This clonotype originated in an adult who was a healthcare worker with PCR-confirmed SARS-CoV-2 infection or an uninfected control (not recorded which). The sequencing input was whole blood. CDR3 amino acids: CASGLEQGGYMNTEAFF. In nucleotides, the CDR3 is TGTGCTAGTGGTTTGGAACAGGGGGGCTACATGAACACTGAAGCTTTCTTT. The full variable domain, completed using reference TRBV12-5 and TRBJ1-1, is DARVTQTPRHKVTEMGQEVTMRCQPILGHNTVFWYRQTMMQGLELLAYFRNRAPLDDSGMPKDRFSAEMPDATLATLKIQPSEPRDSAVYFCASGLEQGGYMNTEAFFGQGTRLTVV.